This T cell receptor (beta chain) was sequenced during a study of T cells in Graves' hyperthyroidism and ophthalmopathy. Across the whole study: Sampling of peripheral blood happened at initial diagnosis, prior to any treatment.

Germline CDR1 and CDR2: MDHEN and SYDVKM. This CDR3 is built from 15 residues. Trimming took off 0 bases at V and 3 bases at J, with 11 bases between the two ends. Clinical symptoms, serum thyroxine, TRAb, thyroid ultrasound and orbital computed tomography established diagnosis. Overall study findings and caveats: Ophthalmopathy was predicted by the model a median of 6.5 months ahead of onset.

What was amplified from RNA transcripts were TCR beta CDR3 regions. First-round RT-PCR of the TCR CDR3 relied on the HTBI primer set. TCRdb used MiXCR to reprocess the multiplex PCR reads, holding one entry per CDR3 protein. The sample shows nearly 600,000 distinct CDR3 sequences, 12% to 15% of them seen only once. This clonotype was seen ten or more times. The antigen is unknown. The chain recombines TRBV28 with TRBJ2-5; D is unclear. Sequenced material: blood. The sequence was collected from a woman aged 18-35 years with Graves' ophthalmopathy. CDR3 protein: CASSLWGSEEETQYF. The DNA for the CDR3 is TGTGCCAGCAGTTTATGGGGCAGTGAAGAAGAGACCCAGTACTTC.